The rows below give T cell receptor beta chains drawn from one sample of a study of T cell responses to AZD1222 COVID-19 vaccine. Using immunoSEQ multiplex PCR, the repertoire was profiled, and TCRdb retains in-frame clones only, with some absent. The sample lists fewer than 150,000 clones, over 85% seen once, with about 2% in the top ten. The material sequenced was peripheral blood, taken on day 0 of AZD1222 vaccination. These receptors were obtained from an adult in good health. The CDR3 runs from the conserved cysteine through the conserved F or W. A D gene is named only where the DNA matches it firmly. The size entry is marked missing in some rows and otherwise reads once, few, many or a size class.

CDR3: CASSFEGRSNTEAFF
DNA: TGCGCCAGCAGCTTCGAAGGCAGATCTAACACTGAAGCTTTCTTT
size: .
V: TRBV5-1
J: TRBJ1-1
D: .

CDR3: CASRSVDHTEAFF
DNA: TGTGCCAGCAGATCGGTTGACCACACTGAAGCTTTCTTT
size: once
V: TRBV6-5
J: TRBJ1-1
D: .

CDR3: CASSTPRGTGELFF
DNA: TGTGCCAGCAGCACACCTAGGGGGACCGGGGAGCTGTTTTTT
size: once
V: TRBV11-2
J: TRBJ2-2
D: .

CDR3: CASSVTRNEAFF
DNA: TGTGCCAGCAGTGTGACTAGGAATGAAGCTTTCTTT
size: .
V: TRBV5-6
J: TRBJ1-1
D: .

CDR3: CASSLIGPGEFLSGNTIYF
DNA: TGTGCCAGCAGTTTAATAGGACCGGGGGAATTTTTATCTGGAAACACCATATATTTT
size: .
V: TRBV28
J: TRBJ1-3
D: .

CDR3: CASSPLIASYNEQFF
DNA: TGTGCCAGCTCACCACTGATCGCGTCCTACAATGAGCAGTTCTTC
size: .
V: TRBV18
J: TRBJ2-1
D: .

CDR3: CAVTPGGKTEAFF
DNA: TGTGCCGTGACCCCGGGGGGTAAGACTGAAGCTTTCTTT
size: .
V: TRBV30
J: TRBJ1-1
D: .

CDR3: CASSLGLAGLETQYF
DNA: TGTGCCAGCAGCCTGGGGCTAGCGGGGTTGGAGACCCAGTACTTC
size: .
V: TRBV7-7
J: TRBJ2-5
D: TRBD2

CDR3: CASSIHSPTDFTDTQYF
DNA: TGTGCCAGTAGTATTCACTCGCCGACAGATTTCACAGATACGCAGTATTTT
size: .
V: TRBV19
J: TRBJ2-3
D: .

CDR3: CAWSMGTGNQPQHF
DNA: TGTGCCTGGAGTATGGGGACAGGAAATCAGCCCCAGCATTTT
size: .
V: TRBV30
J: TRBJ1-5
D: TRBD1

CDR3: CASSLVPSTSEQFF
DNA: TGCGCCAGCAGCTTGGTTCCTAGCACGAGTGAGCAGTTCTTC
size: .
V: TRBV5-1
J: TRBJ2-1
D: .

CDR3: CASSLPTTYLAEKLFF
DNA: TGTGCCAGCTCACTCCCGACTACATACCTTGCAGAAAAACTGTTTTTT
size: .
V: TRBV18
J: TRBJ1-4
D: .

CDR3: CAISASRGQNTEAFF
DNA: TGTGCCATCAGTGCCTCGCGGGGACAGAACACTGAAGCTTTCTTT
size: once
V: TRBV10-3
J: TRBJ1-1
D: .

CDR3: CASSPTSAGGREQFF
DNA: TGTGCCAGCAGCCCCACCTCGGCGGGAGGGCGGGAGCAGTTCTTC
size: .
V: TRBV3-1/TRBV3-2
J: TRBJ2-1
D: TRBD2

CDR3: CASWTGSGTTEAFF
DNA: TGTGCCAGTTGGACGGGTAGTGGGACCACTGAAGCTTTCTTT
size: .
V: TRBV28
J: TRBJ1-1
D: .

CDR3: CASTPGTNDQPQHF
DNA: TGTGCCAGCACGCCCGGGACAAATGATCAGCCCCAGCATTTT
size: few
V: TRBV2
J: TRBJ1-5
D: .

CDR3: CASSVKWDEKLFF
DNA: TGTGCCAGTAGTGTGAAATGGGATGAAAAACTGTTTTTT
size: .
V: TRBV19
J: TRBJ1-4
D: .

CDR3: CASSLYMGPYEQYF
DNA: TGTGCCAGCAGTCTCTACATGGGACCCTACGAGCAGTACTTC
size: .
V: TRBV6-5
J: TRBJ2-7
D: .

CDR3: CASSLPGLAGVETQYF
DNA: TGTGCCAGCAGCCTCCCGGGACTAGCGGGAGTGGAGACCCAGTACTTC
size: .
V: TRBV3-1/TRBV3-2
J: TRBJ2-5
D: TRBD2

CDR3: CASLSVRNTEAFF
DNA: TGTGCCAGCCTCTCAGTACGGAACACTGAAGCTTTCTTT
size: .
V: TRBV6-5
J: TRBJ1-1
D: .

CDR3: CATSDLLGTDTQYF
DNA: TGTGCCACCAGTGATTTGTTGGGCACAGATACGCAGTATTTT
size: .
V: TRBV24-1
J: TRBJ2-3
D: .

CDR3: CASSPGQGSGNTIYF
DNA: TGTGCCAGCAGCCCGGGACAGGGTTCTGGAAACACCATATATTTT
size: .
V: TRBV5-4
J: TRBJ1-3
D: TRBD1

CDR3: CASSRQVASTDTQYF
DNA: TGCGCCAGCAGCAGACAGGTAGCTAGCACAGATACGCAGTATTTT
size: .
V: TRBV5-1
J: TRBJ2-3
D: .

CDR3: CASSQEAGLDLYEQYF
DNA: TGCGCCAGCAGCCAAGAAGCCGGACTGGATCTCTACGAGCAGTACTTC
size: .
V: TRBV4-3
J: TRBJ2-7
D: .

CDR3: CASSIWGEVNTEAFF
DNA: TGTGCCAGTAGTATTTGGGGGGAGGTGAACACTGAAGCTTTCTTT
size: .
V: TRBV19
J: TRBJ1-1
D: .

CDR3: CASSARTGNSYEQYF
DNA: TGTGCCAGCAGCGCACGGACAGGGAATTCCTACGAGCAGTACTTC
size: .
V: TRBV9
J: TRBJ2-7
D: TRBD1

CDR3: CASSSLGGTANTGELFF
DNA: TGTGCCAGCAGCTCACTGGGGGGGACGGCGAACACCGGGGAGCTGTTTTTT
size: .
V: TRBV4-2
J: TRBJ2-2
D: TRBD2

CDR3: CATIPIGQREAFF
DNA: TGTGCCACCATCCCTATTGGACAGCGTGAAGCTTTCTTT
size: .
V: TRBV15
J: TRBJ1-1
D: .

CDR3: CASVGSDNSPLHF
DNA: TGTGCCAGCGTTGGGTCCGATAATTCACCCCTCCACTTT
size: .
V: TRBV25-1
J: TRBJ1-6
D: .

CDR3: CATRGGSNQPQHF
DNA: TGTGCCACCCGGGGAGGGAGCAATCAGCCCCAGCATTTT
size: .
V: TRBV12-3/TRBV12-4
J: TRBJ1-5
D: .

CDR3: CASSLAGGAGSYEQYF
DNA: TGCGCCAGCAGCTTGGCCGGGGGGGCTGGATCCTACGAGCAGTACTTC
size: .
V: TRBV5-1
J: TRBJ2-7
D: TRBD2

CDR3: CAITYNTEAFF
DNA: TGTGCCATCACATATAACACTGAAGCTTTCTTT
size: .
V: TRBV7-9
J: TRBJ1-1
D: .